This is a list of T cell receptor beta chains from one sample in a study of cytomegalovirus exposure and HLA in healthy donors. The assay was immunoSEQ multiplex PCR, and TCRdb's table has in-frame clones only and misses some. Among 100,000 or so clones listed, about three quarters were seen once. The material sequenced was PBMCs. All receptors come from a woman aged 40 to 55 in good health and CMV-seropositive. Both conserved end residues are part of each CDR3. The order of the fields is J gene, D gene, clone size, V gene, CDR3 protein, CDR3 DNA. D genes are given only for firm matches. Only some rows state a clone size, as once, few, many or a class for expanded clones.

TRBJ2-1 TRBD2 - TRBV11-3 CASSYRTGGGEQFF TGTGCCAGCAGCTACCGGACGGGAGGGGGTGAGCAGTTCTTC
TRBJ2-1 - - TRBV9 CASSATPLEQFF TGTGCCAGCAGCGCTACCCCCTTAGAACAGTTCTTC
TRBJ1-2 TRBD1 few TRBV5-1 CASSGTTGNYGYTF TGCGCCAGCAGCGGAACGACAGGGAACTATGGCTACACCTTC
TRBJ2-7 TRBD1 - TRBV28 CASSLSGGPYEQYF TGTGCCAGCAGTTTATCAGGGGGACCCTACGAGCAGTACTTC
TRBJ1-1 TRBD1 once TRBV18 CASSSGQGGAEAFF TGTGCCAGCTCATCCGGACAGGGGGGGGCTGAAGCTTTCTTT
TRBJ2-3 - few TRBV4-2 CASSQVSEVSPVF TGTGCCAGCAGCCAAGTTTCGGAGGTCTCCCCCGTTTTT
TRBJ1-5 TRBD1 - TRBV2 CASSEATGDQPQHF TGTGCCAGCAGTGAAGCTACAGGGGATCAGCCCCAGCATTTT
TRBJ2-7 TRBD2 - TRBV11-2 CASSPTSGGRHEQYF TGTGCCAGCAGCCCTACAAGCGGGGGGAGGCACGAGCAGTACTTC
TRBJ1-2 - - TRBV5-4 CASRKDGDYGYTF TGTGCCAGCAGAAAGGACGGGGACTATGGCTACACCTTC
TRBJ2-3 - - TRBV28 CASRLGRTDTQYF TGTGCCAGCAGATTGGGGCGCACAGATACGCAGTATTTT
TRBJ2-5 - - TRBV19 CASSTGIQETQYF TGTGCCAGTTCTACAGGAATTCAAGAGACCCAGTACTTC
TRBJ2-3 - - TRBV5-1 CASSRGSGTDTQYF TGCGCCAGCAGCCGAGGGAGCGGGACAGATACGCAGTATTTT
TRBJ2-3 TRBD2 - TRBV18 CASSPLREGRLDTQYF TGTGCCAGCTCACCACTGCGGGAGGGCCGTTTAGATACCCAGTATTTT
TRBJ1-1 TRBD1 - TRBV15 CATSRFRGQYEAFF TGTGCCACCAGCCGCTTCAGGGGGCAATATGAAGCTTTCTTT
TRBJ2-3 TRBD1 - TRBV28 CASSLLGTGGTDTQYF TGTGCCAGCAGTTTATTGGGGACAGGGGGCACAGATACGCAGTATTTT
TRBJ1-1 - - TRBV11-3 CASSLGPGMNTEAFF TGTGCCAGCAGCTTAGGGCCAGGGATGAACACTGAAGCTTTCTTT
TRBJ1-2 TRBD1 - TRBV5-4 CASSSTGNYGYTF TGTGCCAGCAGCTCGACAGGGAACTATGGCTACACCTTC
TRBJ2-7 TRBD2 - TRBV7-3 CASSFGLAGGGYEQYF TGTGCCAGCAGCTTCGGTCTAGCGGGAGGGGGATACGAGCAGTACTTC
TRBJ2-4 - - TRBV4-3 CASSPFLRGGNIQYF TGCGCCAGCAGCCCTTTCCTCCGGGGAGGAAACATTCAGTACTTC
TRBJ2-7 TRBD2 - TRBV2 CARGVGLASRSEQYF TGTGCCAGGGGAGTAGGACTAGCGTCTCGGAGCGAGCAGTACTTC
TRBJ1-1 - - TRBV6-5 CASSREPEGTEAFF TGTGCCAGCAGTCGGGAACCTGAGGGCACTGAAGCTTTCTTT
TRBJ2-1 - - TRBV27 CASSLAATNEQFF TGTGCCAGCAGTTTAGCGGCCACTAATGAGCAGTTCTTC
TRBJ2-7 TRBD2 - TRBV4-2 CASSQAGALYEQYF TGTGCCAGCAGCCAGGCGGGAGCCCTCTACGAGCAGTACTTC
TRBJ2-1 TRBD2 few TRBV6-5 CATAPGLAGDEQFF TGTGCCACCGCGCCGGGACTAGCTGGCGATGAGCAGTTCTTC
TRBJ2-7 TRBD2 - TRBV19 CASGRTSGSGTYEQYF TGTGCCAGTGGAAGGACTAGCGGGAGTGGAACCTACGAGCAGTACTTC
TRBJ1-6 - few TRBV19 CASSMAGRANSPLHF TGTGCCAGTAGTATGGCGGGCAGAGCAAATTCACCCCTCCACTTT
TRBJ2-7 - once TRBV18 CASSPAKTGTTYEQYF TGTGCCAGCTCACCAGCTAAGACCGGGACAACCTACGAGCAGTACTTC
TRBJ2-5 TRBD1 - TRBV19 CASSISGGKTQYF TGTGCCAGTAGTATCTCAGGGGGTAAGACCCAGTACTTC
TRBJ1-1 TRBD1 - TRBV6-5 CASSYVGQTMNTEAFF TGTGCCAGCAGTTACGTGGGACAGACCATGAACACTGAAGCTTTCTTT
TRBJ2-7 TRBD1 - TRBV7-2 CASSFGTASYEQYF TGTGCCAGCAGCTTTGGGACAGCCTCCTACGAGCAGTACTTC
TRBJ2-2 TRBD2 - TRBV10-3 CAIKGTGGNTGELFF TGTGCCATCAAGGGAACGGGAGGCAACACCGGGGAGCTGTTTTTT